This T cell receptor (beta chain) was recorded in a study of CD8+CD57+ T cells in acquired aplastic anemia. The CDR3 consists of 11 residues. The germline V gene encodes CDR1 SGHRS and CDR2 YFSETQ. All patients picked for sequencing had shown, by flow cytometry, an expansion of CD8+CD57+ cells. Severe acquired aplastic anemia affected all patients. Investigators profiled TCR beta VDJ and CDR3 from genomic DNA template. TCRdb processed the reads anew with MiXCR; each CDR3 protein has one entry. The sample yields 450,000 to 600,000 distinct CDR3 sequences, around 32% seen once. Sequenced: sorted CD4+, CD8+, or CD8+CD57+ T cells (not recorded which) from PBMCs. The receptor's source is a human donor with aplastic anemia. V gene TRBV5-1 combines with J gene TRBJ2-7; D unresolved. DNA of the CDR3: TGCCACCAGCAAGACGGCTACGAGCAGTACTTC. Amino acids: CHQQDGYEQYF.